This T cell receptor (beta chain) was recovered during a study of brain T cells in children with intractable seizures. Sequencing was performed with immunoSEQ multiplex PCR; in TCRdb, only in-frame clones are kept and a portion is missing. The table records roughly 69,000 clones, roughly 95% of them present only once. Only cases whose brain tissue showed the highest T cell transcript signatures were sequenced. The V end was cut by 2 bases, the J end by 8 bases, with 11 bases between. Germline CDR1 reads MNHEY; CDR2 reads SMNVEV (reference sequence). The length of the CDR3 is 13 residues. Here the sequenced sample was peripheral blood, taken at surgery. The sequence was obtained from a boy less than two years old with focal cortical dysplasia and intractable seizures. This chain uses TRBV27 with TRBJ2-3, with D possibly being TRBD2 (6 bases). The CDR3 DNA reads TGTGCCAGCAGTTTAGTCCCTAGCGTTACGCAGTATTTT. This encodes CASSLVPSVTQYF.